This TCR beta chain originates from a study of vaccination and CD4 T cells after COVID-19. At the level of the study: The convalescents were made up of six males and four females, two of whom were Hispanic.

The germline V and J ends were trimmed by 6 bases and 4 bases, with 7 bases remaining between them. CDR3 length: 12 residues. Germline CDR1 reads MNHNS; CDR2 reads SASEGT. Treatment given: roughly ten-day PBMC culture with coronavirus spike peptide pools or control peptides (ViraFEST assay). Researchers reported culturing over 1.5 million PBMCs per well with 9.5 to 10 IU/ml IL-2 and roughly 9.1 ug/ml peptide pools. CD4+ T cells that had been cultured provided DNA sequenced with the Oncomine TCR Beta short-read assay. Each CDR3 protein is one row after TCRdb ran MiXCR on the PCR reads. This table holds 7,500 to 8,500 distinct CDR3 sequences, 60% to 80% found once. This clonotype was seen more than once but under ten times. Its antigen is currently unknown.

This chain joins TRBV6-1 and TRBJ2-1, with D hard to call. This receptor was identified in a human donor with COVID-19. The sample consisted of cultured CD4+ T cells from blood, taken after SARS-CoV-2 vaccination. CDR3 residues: CASRDHYNEQFF. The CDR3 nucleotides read TGTGCCAGCAGGGACCATTACAATGAGCAGTTCTTC.